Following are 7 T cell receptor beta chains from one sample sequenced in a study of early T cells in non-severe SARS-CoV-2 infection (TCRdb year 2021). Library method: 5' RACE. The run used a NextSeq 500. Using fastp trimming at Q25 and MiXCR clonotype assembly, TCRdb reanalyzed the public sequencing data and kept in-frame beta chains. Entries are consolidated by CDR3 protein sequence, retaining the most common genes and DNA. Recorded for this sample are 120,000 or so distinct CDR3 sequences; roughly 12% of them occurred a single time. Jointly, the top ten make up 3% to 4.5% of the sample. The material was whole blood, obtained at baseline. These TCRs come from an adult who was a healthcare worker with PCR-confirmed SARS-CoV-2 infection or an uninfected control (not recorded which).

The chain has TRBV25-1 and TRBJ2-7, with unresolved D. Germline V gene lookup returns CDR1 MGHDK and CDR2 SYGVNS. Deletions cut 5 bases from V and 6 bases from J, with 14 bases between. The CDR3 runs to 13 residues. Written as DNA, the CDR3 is TGTGCCAGCAGTCCCCCCGGGCCACGCGAGCAGTACTTC. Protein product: CASSPPGPREQYF.

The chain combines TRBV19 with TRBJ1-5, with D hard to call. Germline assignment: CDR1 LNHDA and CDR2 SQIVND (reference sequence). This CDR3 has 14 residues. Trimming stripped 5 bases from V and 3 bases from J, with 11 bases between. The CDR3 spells CASSGSPANQPQHF. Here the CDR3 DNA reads TGTGCCAGTAGTGGTAGCCCTGCCAATCAGCCCCAGCATTTT.

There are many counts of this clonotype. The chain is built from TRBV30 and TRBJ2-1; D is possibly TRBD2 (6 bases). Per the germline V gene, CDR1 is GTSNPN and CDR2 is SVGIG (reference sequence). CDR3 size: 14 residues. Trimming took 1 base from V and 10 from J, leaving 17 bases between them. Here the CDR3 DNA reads TGTGCCTGGAGTGGGGGCCTAGCGACCGTAGAGCAGTTCTTC. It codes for CAWSGGLATVEQFF. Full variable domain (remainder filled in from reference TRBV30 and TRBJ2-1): SQTIHQWPATLVQPVGSPLSLECTVEGTSNPNLYWYRQAAGRGLQLLFYSVGIGQISSEVPQNLSASRPQDRQFILSSKKLLLSDSGFYLCAWSGGLATVEQFFGPGTRLTVL.

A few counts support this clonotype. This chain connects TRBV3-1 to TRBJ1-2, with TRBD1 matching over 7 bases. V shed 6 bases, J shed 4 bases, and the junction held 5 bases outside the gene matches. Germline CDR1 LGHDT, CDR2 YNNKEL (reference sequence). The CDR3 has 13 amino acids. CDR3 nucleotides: TGTGCCAGCAGTCATACAGGGGTCTATGGCTACACCTTC. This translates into CASSHTGVYGYTF.

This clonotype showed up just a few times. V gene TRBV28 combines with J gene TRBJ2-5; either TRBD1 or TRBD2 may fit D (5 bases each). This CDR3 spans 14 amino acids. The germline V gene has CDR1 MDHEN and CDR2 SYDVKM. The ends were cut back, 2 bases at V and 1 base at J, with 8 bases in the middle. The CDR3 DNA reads TGTGCCAGCAGTTTAGGGGGATCCCAAGAGACCCAGTACTTC. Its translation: CASSLGGSQETQYF.

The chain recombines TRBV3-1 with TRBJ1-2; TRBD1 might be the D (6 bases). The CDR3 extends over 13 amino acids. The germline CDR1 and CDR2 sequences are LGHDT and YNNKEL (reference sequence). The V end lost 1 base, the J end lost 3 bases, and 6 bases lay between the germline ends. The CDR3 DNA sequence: TGTGCCAGCAGCCAAGGACAGGACTATGGCTACACCTTC. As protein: CASSQGQDYGYTF.

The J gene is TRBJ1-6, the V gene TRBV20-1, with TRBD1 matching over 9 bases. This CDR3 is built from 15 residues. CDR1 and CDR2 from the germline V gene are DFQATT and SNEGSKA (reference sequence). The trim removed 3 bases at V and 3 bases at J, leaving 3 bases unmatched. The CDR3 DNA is TGCAGTGCTAGGGCGGGACAGGGCTATAATTCACCCCTCCACTTT. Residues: CSARAGQGYNSPLHF.